A selection of T cell receptor beta chains follows, all from one sample in a study of blood T cells in healthy people across ages. Each CDR3 protein is one row after TCRdb ran MiXCR on the 5' RACE reads. The sample holds about 900,000 distinct CDR3 sequences, around 48% seen once. Source material: blood. These receptors originate from a young man in good health. CDR3s include the opening cysteine and the closing phenylalanine or tryptophan. Fields, in order: J gene, V gene, clone size, D gene, CDR3 length, CDR3 protein, CDR3 DNA. A D gene is named only where the DNA matches it firmly. Size values are once, few and many counts, or a class for expanded clones, and some rows have none.

J gene: TRBJ2-2
V gene: TRBV27
clone size: -
D gene: -
CDR3 length: 14
CDR3 protein: CASTRGGATGELFF
CDR3 DNA: TGTGCCAGCACCCGCGGGGGCGCTACCGGGGAGCTGTTTTTT

J gene: TRBJ2-6
V gene: TRBV20-1
clone size: -
D gene: -
CDR3 length: 15
CDR3 protein: CSARMGGSGANVLTF
CDR3 DNA: TGCAGTGCAAGAATGGGCGGCTCTGGGGCCAACGTCCTGACTTTC

J gene: TRBJ1-1
V gene: TRBV12-5
clone size: -
D gene: -
CDR3 length: 17
CDR3 protein: CASGLVLGGAGGTEAFF
CDR3 DNA: TGTGCTAGTGGTTTGGTATTAGGCGGGGCTGGGGGTACTGAAGCTTTCTTT

J gene: TRBJ1-1
V gene: TRBV6-6
clone size: few
D gene: TRBD1
CDR3 length: 14
CDR3 protein: CASRPQGVVGEAFF
CDR3 DNA: TGTGCCAGCAGGCCTCAGGGGGTGGTGGGAGAAGCTTTCTTT

J gene: TRBJ1-1
V gene: TRBV7-9
clone size: -
D gene: -
CDR3 length: 14
CDR3 protein: CASSLAVGVTEAFF
CDR3 DNA: TGTGCCAGCAGCTTAGCCGTAGGGGTTACTGAAGCTTTCTTT

J gene: TRBJ2-3
V gene: TRBV6-6
clone size: few
D gene: TRBD2
CDR3 length: 16
CDR3 protein: CASSPPAGGGTDTQYF
CDR3 DNA: TGTGCCAGCAGTCCACCCGCGGGGGGAGGCACAGATACGCAGTATTTT

J gene: TRBJ2-3
V gene: TRBV6-1
clone size: few
D gene: -
CDR3 length: 14
CDR3 protein: CASSDRSRTDTQYF
CDR3 DNA: TGTGCCAGCAGTGACAGGAGCCGCACAGATACGCAGTATTTT

J gene: TRBJ1-6
V gene: TRBV12-3/TRBV12-4
clone size: -
D gene: -
CDR3 length: 16
CDR3 protein: CASSYGQSSYNSPLHF
CDR3 DNA: TGTGCCAGCAGTTACGGACAGAGCTCCTATAATTCACCCCTCCACTTT

J gene: TRBJ2-1
V gene: TRBV27
clone size: -
D gene: TRBD2
CDR3 length: 15
CDR3 protein: CASSFELADYNEQFF
CDR3 DNA: TGTGCCAGCAGTTTCGAACTAGCGGATTACAATGAGCAGTTCTTC

J gene: TRBJ2-7
V gene: TRBV27
clone size: -
D gene: -
CDR3 length: 16
CDR3 protein: CASSTTLQGWDYEQYF
CDR3 DNA: TGTGCCAGCAGTACAACTTTACAGGGTTGGGACTACGAGCAGTACTTC

J gene: TRBJ2-1
V gene: TRBV7-2
clone size: -
D gene: -
CDR3 length: 14
CDR3 protein: CASSLQYGGNEQFF
CDR3 DNA: TGTGCCAGCAGCTTACAGTACGGGGGCAATGAGCAGTTCTTC

J gene: TRBJ2-5
V gene: TRBV14
clone size: few
D gene: -
CDR3 length: 11
CDR3 protein: CASNPQETQYF
CDR3 DNA: TGTGCCAGCAACCCTCAAGAGACCCAGTACTTC

J gene: TRBJ1-2
V gene: TRBV4-2
clone size: once
D gene: -
CDR3 length: 15
CDR3 protein: CASSHSDVRGYGYTF
CDR3 DNA: TGTGCCAGCAGCCATTCAGATGTCAGGGGCTATGGCTACACCTTC

J gene: TRBJ2-5
V gene: TRBV7-9
clone size: -
D gene: -
CDR3 length: 14
CDR3 protein: CASSLPGGVKTQYF
CDR3 DNA: TGTGCCAGCAGCTTACCTGGTGGGGTAAAGACCCAGTACTTC

J gene: TRBJ2-5
V gene: TRBV24-1
clone size: -
D gene: TRBD2
CDR3 length: 15
CDR3 protein: CATSDRTSGTDEQYF
CDR3 DNA: TGTGCCACCAGTGATAGGACTAGCGGGACGGATGAGCAGTACTTC

J gene: TRBJ2-7
V gene: TRBV20-1
clone size: -
D gene: -
CDR3 length: 11
CDR3 protein: CSVLGSYEQYF
CDR3 DNA: TGCAGTGTGTTGGGTTCCTACGAGCAGTACTTC

J gene: TRBJ2-1
V gene: TRBV20-1
clone size: -
D gene: -
CDR3 length: 15
CDR3 protein: CSASLLPSSYNEQFF
CDR3 DNA: TGCAGTGCTAGTCTACTTCCAAGCTCCTACAATGAGCAGTTCTTC

J gene: TRBJ2-7
V gene: TRBV5-5
clone size: -
D gene: TRBD1
CDR3 length: 14
CDR3 protein: CASSSGQGESEQYF
CDR3 DNA: TGTGCCAGCAGCTCAGGACAGGGGGAATCCGAGCAGTACTTC

J gene: TRBJ2-1
V gene: TRBV29-1
clone size: -
D gene: -
CDR3 length: 15
CDR3 protein: CSVEGSGNNYNEQFF
CDR3 DNA: TGCAGCGTTGAGGGTTCCGGGAACAACTACAATGAGCAGTTCTTC

J gene: TRBJ2-3
V gene: TRBV14
clone size: few
D gene: -
CDR3 length: 15
CDR3 protein: CASSQEIVGPDTQYF
CDR3 DNA: TGTGCCAGCAGCCAAGAAATTGTCGGTCCCGATACGCAGTATTTT

J gene: TRBJ1-6
V gene: TRBV4-3
clone size: -
D gene: -
CDR3 length: 16
CDR3 protein: CASSSYAPNTHSPLHF
CDR3 DNA: TGCGCCAGCAGCTCATACGCCCCAAATACCCATTCACCCCTCCACTTT

J gene: TRBJ2-5
V gene: TRBV24-1
clone size: -
D gene: TRBD1
CDR3 length: 16
CDR3 protein: CATSKRPGQGFGEQYF
CDR3 DNA: TGTGCCACCAGTAAACGCCCGGGACAGGGATTTGGGGAGCAGTACTTC

J gene: TRBJ2-5
V gene: TRBV29-1
clone size: -
D gene: TRBD2
CDR3 length: 13
CDR3 protein: CSVEGLAEETQYF
CDR3 DNA: TGCAGCGTTGAAGGACTAGCGGAAGAGACCCAGTACTTC

J gene: TRBJ2-6
V gene: TRBV20-1
clone size: -
D gene: TRBD2
CDR3 length: 16
CDR3 protein: CSARVSGGAGANVLTF
CDR3 DNA: TGCAGTGCTAGAGTAAGCGGGGGCGCTGGGGCCAACGTCCTGACTTTC

J gene: TRBJ1-1
V gene: TRBV20-1
clone size: -
D gene: TRBD1
CDR3 length: 14
CDR3 protein: CSARWPGGISEAFF
CDR3 DNA: TGCAGTGCTAGATGGCCAGGGGGCATTTCTGAAGCTTTCTTT

J gene: TRBJ2-1
V gene: TRBV6-5
clone size: few
D gene: -
CDR3 length: 14
CDR3 protein: CASGVPGVYNEQFF
CDR3 DNA: TGTGCCAGCGGGGTGCCAGGGGTCTACAATGAGCAGTTCTTC

J gene: TRBJ2-5
V gene: TRBV4-3
clone size: -
D gene: -
CDR3 length: 12
CDR3 protein: CASSQDRCERYF
CDR3 DNA: TGCGCCAGCAGCCAAGATCGATGCGAGCGGTACTTC

J gene: TRBJ2-1
V gene: TRBV4-1
clone size: few
D gene: TRBD2
CDR3 length: 15
CDR3 protein: CASSQRSGGADEQFF
CDR3 DNA: TGCGCCAGCAGCCAGAGGAGCGGGGGGGCCGATGAGCAGTTCTTC

J gene: TRBJ2-3
V gene: TRBV20-1
clone size: few
D gene: -
CDR3 length: 17
CDR3 protein: CSASGLGGVGSTDTQYF
CDR3 DNA: TGCAGTGCTAGTGGGCTTGGGGGTGTCGGGAGCACAGATACGCAGTATTTT

J gene: TRBJ2-1
V gene: TRBV4-2
clone size: -
D gene: TRBD2
CDR3 length: 18
CDR3 protein: CASSQDRGLAGGLDEQFF
CDR3 DNA: TGTGCCAGCAGCCAAGATCGGGGACTAGCGGGGGGGTTAGATGAGCAGTTCTTC

J gene: TRBJ2-7
V gene: TRBV21-1
clone size: -
D gene: -
CDR3 length: 15
CDR3 protein: CASSKAAGCPDEQYF
CDR3 DNA: TGTGCCAGCAGCAAAGCGGCTGGCTGTCCGGACGAGCAGTACTTC

J gene: TRBJ2-7
V gene: TRBV12-3/TRBV12-4
clone size: few
D gene: TRBD1
CDR3 length: 17
CDR3 protein: CASSSAGTGLTAYEQYF
CDR3 DNA: TGTGCCAGCAGTTCCGCCGGGACAGGGTTAACCGCCTACGAGCAGTACTTC

J gene: TRBJ1-2
V gene: TRBV29-1
clone size: -
D gene: TRBD1
CDR3 length: 13
CDR3 protein: CSVSRGTNYGYTF
CDR3 DNA: TGCAGCGTGTCCAGGGGGACTAACTATGGCTACACCTTC

J gene: TRBJ2-7
V gene: TRBV7-2
clone size: -
D gene: TRBD2
CDR3 length: 15
CDR3 protein: CASSLGFSGSDEQYF
CDR3 DNA: TGTGCCAGCAGCCTAGGGTTTAGCGGGTCCGACGAGCAGTACTTC

J gene: TRBJ2-3
V gene: TRBV20-1
clone size: few
D gene: -
CDR3 length: 14
CDR3 protein: CSARDPQGPGTQYF
CDR3 DNA: TGCAGTGCTAGAGACCCTCAGGGTCCGGGTACGCAGTATTTT

J gene: TRBJ2-5
V gene: TRBV2
clone size: few
D gene: -
CDR3 length: 14
CDR3 protein: CASSGGAAAETQYF
CDR3 DNA: TGTGCCAGCAGTGGAGGGGCAGCGGCCGAGACCCAGTACTTC

J gene: TRBJ2-1
V gene: TRBV20-1
clone size: -
D gene: -
CDR3 length: 15
CDR3 protein: CSARDPTALYNEQFF
CDR3 DNA: TGCAGTGCTAGAGATCCGACAGCACTCTACAATGAGCAGTTCTTC

J gene: TRBJ2-6
V gene: TRBV18
clone size: -
D gene: TRBD1
CDR3 length: 17
CDR3 protein: CASSAGTGASGANVLTF
CDR3 DNA: TGTGCCAGCTCTGCCGGGACAGGGGCATCTGGGGCCAACGTCCTGACTTTC

J gene: TRBJ2-1
V gene: TRBV20-1
clone size: -
D gene: TRBD2
CDR3 length: 15
CDR3 protein: CSAISATSGFNEQFF
CDR3 DNA: TGCAGTGCTATCTCGGCGACTAGCGGTTTCAATGAGCAGTTCTTC

J gene: TRBJ2-1
V gene: TRBV29-1
clone size: few
D gene: TRBD1
CDR3 length: 13
CDR3 protein: CSAGTVPYNEQFF
CDR3 DNA: TGCAGCGCCGGGACAGTTCCCTACAATGAGCAGTTCTTC

J gene: TRBJ2-5
V gene: TRBV29-1
clone size: -
D gene: TRBD1
CDR3 length: 12
CDR3 protein: CSVERDRETQYF
CDR3 DNA: TGCAGCGTTGAAAGGGACAGGGAGACCCAGTACTTC

J gene: TRBJ2-1
V gene: TRBV13
clone size: -
D gene: -
CDR3 length: 14
CDR3 protein: CASSLGPSYNEQFF
CDR3 DNA: TGTGCCAGCAGCTTAGGACCATCCTACAATGAGCAGTTCTTC

J gene: TRBJ2-6
V gene: TRBV30
clone size: few
D gene: -
CDR3 length: 13
CDR3 protein: CASRGYGANVLTF
CDR3 DNA: TGTGCCTCAAGGGGATACGGGGCCAACGTCCTGACTTTC

J gene: TRBJ2-1
V gene: TRBV7-2
clone size: few
D gene: -
CDR3 length: 16
CDR3 protein: CASRRTSSPLYNEQFF
CDR3 DNA: TGTGCCAGCAGACGAACTAGTTCCCCTCTCTACAATGAGCAGTTCTTC

J gene: TRBJ2-1
V gene: TRBV5-1
clone size: -
D gene: -
CDR3 length: 15
CDR3 protein: CASSSLQGSRNEQFF
CDR3 DNA: TGCGCCAGCAGCTCCCTTCAGGGGTCCCGAAATGAGCAGTTCTTC

J gene: TRBJ2-1
V gene: TRBV9
clone size: -
D gene: -
CDR3 length: 14
CDR3 protein: CASSPTWLSNEQFF
CDR3 DNA: TGTGCCAGCAGCCCTACCTGGCTGTCAAATGAGCAGTTCTTC

J gene: TRBJ2-7
V gene: TRBV5-4
clone size: many
D gene: -
CDR3 length: 13
CDR3 protein: CASSLIGKGEQYF
CDR3 DNA: TGTGCCAGCAGCTTAATAGGCAAGGGCGAGCAGTACTTC

J gene: TRBJ1-2
V gene: TRBV4-1
clone size: -
D gene: -
CDR3 length: 17
CDR3 protein: CANSPGSRTAENYGYTF
CDR3 DNA: TGCGCCAACAGCCCGGGTTCCCGGACAGCCGAGAACTATGGCTACACCTTC

J gene: TRBJ2-1
V gene: TRBV7-9
clone size: few
D gene: -
CDR3 length: 12
CDR3 protein: CASSRGLNEQFF
CDR3 DNA: TGTGCCAGCAGCAGGGGCCTTAATGAGCAGTTCTTC

J gene: TRBJ2-5
V gene: TRBV7-2
clone size: few
D gene: -
CDR3 length: 14
CDR3 protein: CASSPRLLKETQYF
CDR3 DNA: TGTGCCAGCAGCCCCCGGCTCCTGAAAGAGACCCAGTACTTC

J gene: TRBJ2-4
V gene: TRBV20-1
clone size: -
D gene: TRBD2
CDR3 length: 13
CDR3 protein: CSARMPAGNEQYF
CDR3 DNA: TGCAGTGCTAGAATGCCAGCGGGGAATGAGCAGTACTTC

J gene: TRBJ1-1
V gene: TRBV12-3/TRBV12-4
clone size: -
D gene: -
CDR3 length: 14
CDR3 protein: CASSWGGRGTEAFF
CDR3 DNA: TGTGCCAGCAGTTGGGGGGGGCGCGGAACTGAAGCTTTCTTT

J gene: TRBJ2-3
V gene: TRBV12-3/TRBV12-4
clone size: -
D gene: -
CDR3 length: 14
CDR3 protein: CASSVQGTVDTQYF
CDR3 DNA: TGTGCCAGCAGTGTGCAGGGGACGGTAGATACGCAGTATTTT